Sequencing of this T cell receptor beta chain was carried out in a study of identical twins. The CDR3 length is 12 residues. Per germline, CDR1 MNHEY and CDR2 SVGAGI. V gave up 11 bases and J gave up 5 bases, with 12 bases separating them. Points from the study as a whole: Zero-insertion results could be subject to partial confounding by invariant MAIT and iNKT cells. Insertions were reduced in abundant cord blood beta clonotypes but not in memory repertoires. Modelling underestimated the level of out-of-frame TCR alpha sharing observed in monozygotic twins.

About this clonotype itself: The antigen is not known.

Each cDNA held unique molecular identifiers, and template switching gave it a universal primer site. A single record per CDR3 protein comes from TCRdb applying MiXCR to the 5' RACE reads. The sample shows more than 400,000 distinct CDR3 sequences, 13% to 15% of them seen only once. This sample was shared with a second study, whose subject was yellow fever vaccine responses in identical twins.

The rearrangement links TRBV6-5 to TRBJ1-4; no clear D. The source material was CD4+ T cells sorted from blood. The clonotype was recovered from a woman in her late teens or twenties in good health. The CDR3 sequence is CASGWPNEKLFF. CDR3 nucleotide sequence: TGTGCCTCGGGGTGGCCGAATGAAAAACTGTTTTTT.